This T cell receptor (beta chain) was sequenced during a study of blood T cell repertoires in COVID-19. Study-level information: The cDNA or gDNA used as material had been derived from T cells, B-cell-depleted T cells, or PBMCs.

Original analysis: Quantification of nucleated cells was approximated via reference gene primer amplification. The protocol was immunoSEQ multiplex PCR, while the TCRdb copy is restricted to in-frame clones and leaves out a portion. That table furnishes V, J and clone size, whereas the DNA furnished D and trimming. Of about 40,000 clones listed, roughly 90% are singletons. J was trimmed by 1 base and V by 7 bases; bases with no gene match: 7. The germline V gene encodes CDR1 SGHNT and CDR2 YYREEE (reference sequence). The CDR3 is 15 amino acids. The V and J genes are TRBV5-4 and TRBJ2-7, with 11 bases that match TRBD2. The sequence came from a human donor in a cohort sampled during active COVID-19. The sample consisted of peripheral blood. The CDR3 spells CASSLLAGGSYEQYF. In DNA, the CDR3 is TGTGCCAGCTCTCTCCTAGCGGGGGGTTCCTACGAGCAGTACTTC.